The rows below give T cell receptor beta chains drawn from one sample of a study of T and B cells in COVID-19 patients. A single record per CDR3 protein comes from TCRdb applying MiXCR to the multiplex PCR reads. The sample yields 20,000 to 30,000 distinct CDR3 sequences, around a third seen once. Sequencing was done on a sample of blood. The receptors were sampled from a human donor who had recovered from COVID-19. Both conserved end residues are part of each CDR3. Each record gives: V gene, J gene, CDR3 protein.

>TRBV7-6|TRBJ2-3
CASSLRWALAGTDTQYF
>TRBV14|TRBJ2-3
CASSLGTGSTDTQYF
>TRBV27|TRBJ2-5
CASRPRTGETQYF
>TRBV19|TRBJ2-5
CASSMLRVSRWETQYF
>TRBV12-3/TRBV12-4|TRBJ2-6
CASRTGAGANVLTF
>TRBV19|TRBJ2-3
CASDYGVGPPEDTQYF
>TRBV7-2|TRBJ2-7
CASSLSPALSAYEQYF
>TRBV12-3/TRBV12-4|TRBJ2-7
CASSLDTGGEQYF
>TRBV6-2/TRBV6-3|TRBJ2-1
CASSTRTSSGGTYNEQFF
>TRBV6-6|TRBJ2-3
CAYGTGGGTDTQYF
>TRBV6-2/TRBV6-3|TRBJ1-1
CASSYQRRKAFF
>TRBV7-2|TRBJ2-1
CASSLDRPNEQFF